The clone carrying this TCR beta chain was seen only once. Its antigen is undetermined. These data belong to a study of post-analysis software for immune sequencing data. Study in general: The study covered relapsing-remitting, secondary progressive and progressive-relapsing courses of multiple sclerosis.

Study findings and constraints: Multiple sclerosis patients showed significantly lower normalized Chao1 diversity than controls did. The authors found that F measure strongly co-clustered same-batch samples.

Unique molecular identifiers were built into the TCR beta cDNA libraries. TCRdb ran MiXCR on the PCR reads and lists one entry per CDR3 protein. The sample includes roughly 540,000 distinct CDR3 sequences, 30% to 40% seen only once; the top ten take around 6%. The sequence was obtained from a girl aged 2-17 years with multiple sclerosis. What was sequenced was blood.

The CDR3 bases are TGTGCCAGCAGTGAGGGACTAGCGGGTGAAGAGACCCAGTACTTC. Translated: CASSEGLAGEETQYF. The chain has TRBV6-1 and TRBJ2-5, with TRBD2 identical over 12 bases. Germline V gives CDR1 MNHNS, CDR2 SASEGT. Trimming removed 3 bases from V and 3 bases from J; junction bases left unmatched: 2. This CDR3 contains 15 residues.